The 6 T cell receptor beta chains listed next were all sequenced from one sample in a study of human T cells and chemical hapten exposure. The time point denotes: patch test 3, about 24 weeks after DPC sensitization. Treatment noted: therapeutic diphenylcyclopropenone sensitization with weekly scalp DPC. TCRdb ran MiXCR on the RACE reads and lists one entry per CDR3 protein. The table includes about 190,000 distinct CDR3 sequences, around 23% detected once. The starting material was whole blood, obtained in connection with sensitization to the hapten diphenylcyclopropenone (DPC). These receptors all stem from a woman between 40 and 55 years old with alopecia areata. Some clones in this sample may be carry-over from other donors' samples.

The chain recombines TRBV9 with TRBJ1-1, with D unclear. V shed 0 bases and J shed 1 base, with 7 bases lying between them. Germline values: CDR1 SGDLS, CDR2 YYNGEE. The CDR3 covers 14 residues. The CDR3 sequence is CASSVVPENTEAFF. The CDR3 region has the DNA TGTGCCAGCAGCGTAGTCCCAGAGAACACTGAAGCTTTCTTT.

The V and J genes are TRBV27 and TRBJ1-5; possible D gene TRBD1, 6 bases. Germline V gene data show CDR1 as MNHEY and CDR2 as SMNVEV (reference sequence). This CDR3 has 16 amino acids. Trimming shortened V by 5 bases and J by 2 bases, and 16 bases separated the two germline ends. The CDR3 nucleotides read TGTGCCAGCAGTCCCCTACCCAGGGGTGGCAATCAGCCCCAGCATTTT. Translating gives CASSPLPRGGNQPQHF.

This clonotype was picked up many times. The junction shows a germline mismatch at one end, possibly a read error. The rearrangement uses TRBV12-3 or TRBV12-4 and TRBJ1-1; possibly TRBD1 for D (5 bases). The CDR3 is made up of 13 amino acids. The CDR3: CASSLTGNTEAFF. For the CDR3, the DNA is TGCGCCAGCAGCTTAACAGGGAACACTGAAGCTTTCTTT.

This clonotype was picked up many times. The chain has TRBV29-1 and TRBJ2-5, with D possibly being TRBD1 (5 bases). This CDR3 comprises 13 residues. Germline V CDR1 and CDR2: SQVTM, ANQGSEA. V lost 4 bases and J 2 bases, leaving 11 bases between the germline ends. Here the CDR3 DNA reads TGCAGCGTTGGGCGACAGACACAAGAGACCCAGTACTTC. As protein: CSVGRQTQETQYF.

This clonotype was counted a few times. The CDR3 nucleotides read TGTGCCAGCAGTTACCCCCAACGGGGAGCGGGAGAAGGTGACATTCAGTACTTC. It specifies CASSYPQRGAGEGDIQYF. This chain uses TRBV6-2 or TRBV6-3 with TRBJ2-4; TRBD2 matches at 8 bases. The germline V gene has CDR1 MNHEY and CDR2 SVGEGT. The J segment lost 8 bases and the V segment lost 2 bases, leaving 17 bases of the junction unmatched. This CDR3 comprises 18 residues.

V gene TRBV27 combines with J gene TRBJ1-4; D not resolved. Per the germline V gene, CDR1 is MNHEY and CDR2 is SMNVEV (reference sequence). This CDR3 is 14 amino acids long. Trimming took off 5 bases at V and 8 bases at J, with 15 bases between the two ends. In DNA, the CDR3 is TGTGCCAGCAGTCAATCTCCGTTGGGGGAAAAACTGTTTTTT. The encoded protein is CASSQSPLGEKLFF.